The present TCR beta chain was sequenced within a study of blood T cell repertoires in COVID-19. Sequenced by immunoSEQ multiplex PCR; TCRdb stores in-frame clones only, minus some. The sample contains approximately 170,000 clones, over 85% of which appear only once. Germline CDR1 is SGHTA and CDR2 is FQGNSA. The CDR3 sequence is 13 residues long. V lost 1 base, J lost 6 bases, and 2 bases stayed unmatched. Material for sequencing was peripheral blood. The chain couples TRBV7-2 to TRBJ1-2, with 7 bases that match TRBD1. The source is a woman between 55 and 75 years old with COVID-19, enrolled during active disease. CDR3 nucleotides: TGTGCCAGCAGCTTAGTGGGGACAGATGGCTACACCTTC. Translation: CASSLVGTDGYTF.